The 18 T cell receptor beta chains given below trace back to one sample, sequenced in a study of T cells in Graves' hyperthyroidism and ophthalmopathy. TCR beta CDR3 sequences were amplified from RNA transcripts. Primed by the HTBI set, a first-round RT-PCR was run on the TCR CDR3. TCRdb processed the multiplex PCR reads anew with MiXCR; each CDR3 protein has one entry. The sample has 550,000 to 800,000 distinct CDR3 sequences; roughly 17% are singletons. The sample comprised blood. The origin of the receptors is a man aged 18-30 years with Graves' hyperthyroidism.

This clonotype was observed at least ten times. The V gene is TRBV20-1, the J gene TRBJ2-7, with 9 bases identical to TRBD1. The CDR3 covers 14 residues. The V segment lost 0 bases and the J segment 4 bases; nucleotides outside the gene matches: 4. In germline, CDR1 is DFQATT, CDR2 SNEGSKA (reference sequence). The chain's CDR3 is CSARDPGQGYEQYF. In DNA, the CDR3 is TGCAGTGCTAGAGACCCGGGACAGGGTTACGAGCAGTACTTC.

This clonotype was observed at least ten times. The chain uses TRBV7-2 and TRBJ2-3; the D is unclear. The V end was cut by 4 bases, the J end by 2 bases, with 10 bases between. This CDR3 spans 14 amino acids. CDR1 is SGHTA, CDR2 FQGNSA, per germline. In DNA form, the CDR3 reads TGTGCCAGCAGCTCTCAACCCTACACAGATACGCAGTATTTT. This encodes CASSSQPYTDTQYF.

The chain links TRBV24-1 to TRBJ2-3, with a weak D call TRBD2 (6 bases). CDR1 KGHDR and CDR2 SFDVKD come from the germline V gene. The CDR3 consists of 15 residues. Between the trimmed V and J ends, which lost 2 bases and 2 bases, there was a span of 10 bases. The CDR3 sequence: CATSDSGRLTDTQYF. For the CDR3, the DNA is TGTGCCACCAGTGATTCCGGGAGACTCACAGATACGCAGTATTTT.

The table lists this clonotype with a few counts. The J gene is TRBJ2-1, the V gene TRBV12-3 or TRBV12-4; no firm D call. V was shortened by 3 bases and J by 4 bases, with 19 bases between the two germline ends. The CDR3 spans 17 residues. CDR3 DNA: TGTGCCAGCAGTTTCCTAAGGGCAGGATCCCCATACAATGAGCAGTTCTTC. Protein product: CASSFLRAGSPYNEQFF.

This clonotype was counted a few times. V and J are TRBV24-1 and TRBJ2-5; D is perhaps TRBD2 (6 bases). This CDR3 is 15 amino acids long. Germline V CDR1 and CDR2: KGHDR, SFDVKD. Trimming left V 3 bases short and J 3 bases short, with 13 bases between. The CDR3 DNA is TGTGCCACCAGTGATCCCCGGGACTGGAAAGAGACCCAGTACTTC. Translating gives CATSDPRDWKETQYF.

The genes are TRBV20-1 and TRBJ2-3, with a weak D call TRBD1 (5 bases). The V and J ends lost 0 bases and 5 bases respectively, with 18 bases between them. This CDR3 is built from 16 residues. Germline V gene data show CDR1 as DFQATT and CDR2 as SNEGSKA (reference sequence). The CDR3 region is CSARDDMGRVLDTQYF. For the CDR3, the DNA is TGCAGTGCTAGAGATGACATGGGCAGGGTCCTAGATACGCAGTATTTT.

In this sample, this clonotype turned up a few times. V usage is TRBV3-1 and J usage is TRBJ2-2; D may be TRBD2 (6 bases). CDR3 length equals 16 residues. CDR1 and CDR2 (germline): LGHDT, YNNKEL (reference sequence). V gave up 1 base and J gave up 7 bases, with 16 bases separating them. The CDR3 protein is CASSQVVGIGGGELFF. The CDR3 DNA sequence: TGTGCCAGCAGCCAAGTTGTCGGGATCGGGGGCGGGGAGCTGTTTTTT. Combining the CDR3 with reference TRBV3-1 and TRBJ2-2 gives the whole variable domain DTAVSQTPKYLVTQMGNDKSIKCEQNLGHDTMYWYKQDSKKFLKIMFSYNNKELIINETVPNRFSPKSPDKAHLNLHINSLELGDSAVYFCASSQVVGIGGGELFFGEGSRLTVL.

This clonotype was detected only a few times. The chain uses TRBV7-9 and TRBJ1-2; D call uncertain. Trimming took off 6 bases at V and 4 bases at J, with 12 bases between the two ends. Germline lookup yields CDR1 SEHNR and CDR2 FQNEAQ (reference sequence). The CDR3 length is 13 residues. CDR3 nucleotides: TGTGCCAGCAGGCCGAGGATCGGCTATGGCTACACCTTC. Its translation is CASRPRIGYGYTF. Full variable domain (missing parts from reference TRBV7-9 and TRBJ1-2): DTGVSQNPRHKITKRGQNVTFRCDPISEHNRLYWYRQTLGQGPEFLTYFQNEAQLEKSRLLSDRFSAERPKGSFSTLEIQRTEQGDSAMYLCASRPRIGYGYTFGSGTRLTVV.

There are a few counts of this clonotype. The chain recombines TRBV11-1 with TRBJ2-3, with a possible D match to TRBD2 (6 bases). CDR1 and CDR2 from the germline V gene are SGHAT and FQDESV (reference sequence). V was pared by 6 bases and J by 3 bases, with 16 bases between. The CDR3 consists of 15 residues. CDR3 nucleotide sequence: TGTGCCAGCAGGTCAATACGGACTATTACAGATACGCAGTATTTT. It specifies CASRSIRTITDTQYF. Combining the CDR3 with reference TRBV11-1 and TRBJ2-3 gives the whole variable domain EAEVAQSPRYKITEKSQAVAFWCDPISGHATLYWYRQILGQGPELLVQFQDESVVDDSQLPKDRFSAERLKGVDSTLKIQPAELGDSAMYLCASRSIRTITDTQYFGPGTRLTVL.

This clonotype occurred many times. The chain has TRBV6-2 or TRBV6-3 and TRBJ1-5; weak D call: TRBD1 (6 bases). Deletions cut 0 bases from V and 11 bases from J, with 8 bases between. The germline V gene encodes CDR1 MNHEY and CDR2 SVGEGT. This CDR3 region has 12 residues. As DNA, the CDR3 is TGTGCCAGCAGTTACTCGGACAGTACCCAGCATTTT. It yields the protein CASSYSDSTQHF.

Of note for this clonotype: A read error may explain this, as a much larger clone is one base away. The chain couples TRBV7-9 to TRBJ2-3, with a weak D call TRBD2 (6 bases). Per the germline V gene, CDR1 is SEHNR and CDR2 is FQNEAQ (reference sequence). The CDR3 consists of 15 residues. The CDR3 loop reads CASSSRTGVEDTQCF. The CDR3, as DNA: TGTGCCAGCAGCTCTCGAACGGGAGTGGAGGATACGCAGTGTTTT.

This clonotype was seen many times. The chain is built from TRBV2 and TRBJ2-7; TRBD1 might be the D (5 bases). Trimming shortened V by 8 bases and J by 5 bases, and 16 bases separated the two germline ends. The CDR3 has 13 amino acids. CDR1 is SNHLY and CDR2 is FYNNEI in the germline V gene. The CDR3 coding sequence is TGTGCCAGCTCGAAGCAGGGTAGACACGAGCAGTACTTC. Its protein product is CASSKQGRHEQYF.

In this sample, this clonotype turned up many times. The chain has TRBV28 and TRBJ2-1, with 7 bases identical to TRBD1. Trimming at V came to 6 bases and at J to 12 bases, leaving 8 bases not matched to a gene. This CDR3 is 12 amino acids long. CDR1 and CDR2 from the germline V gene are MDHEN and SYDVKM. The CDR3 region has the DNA TGTGCCAGCAGCCACAGGGGTCCTTGGCAGTTCTTC. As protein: CASSHRGPWQFF.

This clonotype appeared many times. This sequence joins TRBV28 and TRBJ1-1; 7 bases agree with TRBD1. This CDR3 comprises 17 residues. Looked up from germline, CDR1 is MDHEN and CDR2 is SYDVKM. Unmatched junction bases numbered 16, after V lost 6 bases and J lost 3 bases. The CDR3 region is CASRSGTVLLRDTEAFF. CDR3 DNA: TGTGCCAGCAGGAGCGGGACAGTTCTTTTGAGAGACACTGAAGCTTTCTTT.

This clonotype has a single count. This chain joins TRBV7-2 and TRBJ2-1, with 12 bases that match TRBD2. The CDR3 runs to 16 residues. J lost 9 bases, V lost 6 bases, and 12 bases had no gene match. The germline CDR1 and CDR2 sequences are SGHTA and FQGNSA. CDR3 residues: CASSFPLAGGQGEQFF. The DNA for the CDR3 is TGTGCCAGCAGTTTTCCCCTAGCGGGAGGGCAGGGTGAGCAGTTCTTC.

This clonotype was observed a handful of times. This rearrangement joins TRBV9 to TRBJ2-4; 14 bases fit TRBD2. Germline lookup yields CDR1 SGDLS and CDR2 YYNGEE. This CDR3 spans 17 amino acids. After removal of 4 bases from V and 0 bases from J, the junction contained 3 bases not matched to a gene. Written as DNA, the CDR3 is TGTGCCAGCAGCCCAGGGACTAGCGGGAGAGCCAAAAACATTCAGTACTTC. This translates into CASSPGTSGRAKNIQYF.

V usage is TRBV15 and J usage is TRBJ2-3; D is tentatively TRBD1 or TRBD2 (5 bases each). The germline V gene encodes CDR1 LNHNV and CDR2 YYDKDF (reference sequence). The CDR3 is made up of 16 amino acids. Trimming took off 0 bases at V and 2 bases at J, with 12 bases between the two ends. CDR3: CATSRERGLSTDTQYF. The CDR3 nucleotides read TGTGCCACCAGCAGAGAGAGGGGTCTATCCACAGATACGCAGTATTTT.

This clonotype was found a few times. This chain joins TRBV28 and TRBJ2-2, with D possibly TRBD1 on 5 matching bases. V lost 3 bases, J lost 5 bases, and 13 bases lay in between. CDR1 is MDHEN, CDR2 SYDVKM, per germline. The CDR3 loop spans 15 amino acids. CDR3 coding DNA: TGTGCCAGCAGTTTGGCCAGGGTCCGGACCGGGGAGCTGTTTTTT. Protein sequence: CASSLARVRTGELFF.